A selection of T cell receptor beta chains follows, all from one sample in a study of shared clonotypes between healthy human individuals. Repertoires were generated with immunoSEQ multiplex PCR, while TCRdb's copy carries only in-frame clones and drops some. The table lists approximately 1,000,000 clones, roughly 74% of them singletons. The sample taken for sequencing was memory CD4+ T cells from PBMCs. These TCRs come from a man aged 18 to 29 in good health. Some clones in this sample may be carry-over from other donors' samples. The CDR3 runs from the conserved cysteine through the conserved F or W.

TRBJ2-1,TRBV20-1,CSASTYNEQFF
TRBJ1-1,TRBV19,CASSPRGPEGGTEAFF
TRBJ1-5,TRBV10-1,CATEKPRMPAGPQHF
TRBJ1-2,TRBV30,CAWSGVGGAYGYTF
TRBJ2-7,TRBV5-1,CASSLVSATYEQYF
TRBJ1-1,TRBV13,CASSLAGAEAFF
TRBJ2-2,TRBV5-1,CASSLGPNTGELFF
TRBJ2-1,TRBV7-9,CASSSGTGEGNEQFF
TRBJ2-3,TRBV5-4,CASRPDPADTQYF
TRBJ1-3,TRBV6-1,CASSQSGANGNTIYF
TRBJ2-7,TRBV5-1,CASSSRMGSSYEQYF
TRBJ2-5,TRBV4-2,CASSQGLAGGPQETQYF
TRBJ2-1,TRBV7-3,CASKVTGTDYNEQFF
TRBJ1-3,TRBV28,CASSRGLGNTIYF
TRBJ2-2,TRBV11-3,CASSLGQNTGELFF
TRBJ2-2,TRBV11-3,CASSSRFGELFF
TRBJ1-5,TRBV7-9,CASSPGTGGQPQHF
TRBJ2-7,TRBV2,CASSGSSYEQYF
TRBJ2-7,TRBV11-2,CASSRDRDYEQYF
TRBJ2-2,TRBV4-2,CASSRSLLDWNTGELFF
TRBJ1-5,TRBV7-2,CASSPDSSNQPQHF
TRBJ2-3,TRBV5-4,CASTAGSDTQYF
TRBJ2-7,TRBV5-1,CASRLGQLSYEQYF
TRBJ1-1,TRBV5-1,CASRNRGDTEAFF
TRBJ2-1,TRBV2,CASRETSGKWNEQFF
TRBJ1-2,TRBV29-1,CSVGSVYMDGYTF
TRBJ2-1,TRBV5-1,CASLENPSGTSYNEQFF
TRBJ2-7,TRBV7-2,CASSAGGGLRREQYF
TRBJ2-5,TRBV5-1,CASSSTPQGGETQYF
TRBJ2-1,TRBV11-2,CASRQWGGRDRGNEQFF
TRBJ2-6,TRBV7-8,CASSSRQGYSGANVLTF
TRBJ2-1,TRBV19,CASRGIGEEEQFF
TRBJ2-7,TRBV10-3,CAISESQPVPEQYF
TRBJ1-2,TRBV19,CASSTTVFYGYTF
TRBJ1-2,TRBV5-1,CASSRGEETYGYTF
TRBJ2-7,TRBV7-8,CASSPSGLAGASYEQYF
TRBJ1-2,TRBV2,CASSTTGGDGYTF
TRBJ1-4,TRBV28,CASSTPTGGGEKLFF
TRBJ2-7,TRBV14,CASSQGLGSAYEQYF
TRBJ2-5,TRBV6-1,CASSELFIYAPSSYLGKKTQYF
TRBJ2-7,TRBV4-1,CASSQGLGRGLYEQYF
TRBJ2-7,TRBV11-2,CASSLLPAGGSYEQYF
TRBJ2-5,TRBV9,CASSMDQETQYF